A selection of T cell receptor beta chains follows, all from one sample in a study of beta chain features in type 1 diabetes. Sequenced by immunoSEQ multiplex PCR; TCRdb stores in-frame clones only, minus some. In the table there are over 150,000 clones, less than 15% of which are singletons. The specimen was central memory CD4+ T cells from blood. These receptors originate from a woman younger than 35 in good health. Each CDR3 is given with its conserved first and last residue. The D gene is left open where the match is weak. The listing skips clone size in some rows; elsewhere it reads once, few, many or a size class.

j_call	clone_size	v_call	d_call	cdr3_aa	cdr3_nt
TRBJ1-1	few	TRBV7-2	.	CASSEEGYTEAFF	TGTGCCAGCAGCGAGGAGGGTTACACTGAAGCTTTCTTT
TRBJ1-2	.	TRBV28	TRBD1	CASSFNLGGQLPSGSYTF	TGTGCCAGCAGTTTTAATTTGGGGGGACAGCTCCCCTCTGGAAGCTACACCTTC
TRBJ2-2	.	TRBV7-2	TRBD1	CASRGQGEAGELFF	TGTGCCAGCAGGGGACAGGGGGAGGCCGGGGAGCTGTTTTTT
TRBJ1-1	.	TRBV7-2	.	CASSFNSGLKAFF	TGTGCCAGCAGCTTCAACTCGGGACTTAAAGCTTTCTTT
TRBJ1-1	.	TRBV15	TRBD1	CATRGTVNTEAFF	TGTGCCACCAGGGGGACAGTGAACACTGAAGCTTTCTTT
TRBJ2-7	few	TRBV18	TRBD1	CASSVGQERPYEQYF	TGTGCCAGCTCAGTCGGACAGGAGCGCCCCTACGAGCAGTACTTC
TRBJ2-3	few	TRBV15	.	CATSGPGTDTQYF	TGTGCCACCAGCGGTCCGGGGACAGATACGCAGTATTTT
TRBJ2-7	.	TRBV14	.	CAIEGSSSYEQYF	TGTGCCATCGAGGGTTCGAGCTCCTACGAGCAGTACTTC
TRBJ1-1	few	TRBV2	TRBD1	CASRGDRGTEAFF	TGTGCCAGCAGGGGGGACAGGGGCACTGAAGCTTTCTTT
TRBJ2-2	.	TRBV2	.	CASSASGLNTGELFF	TGTGCCAGCAGTGCCAGCGGGCTGAACACCGGGGAGCTGTTTTTT
TRBJ1-2	.	TRBV29-1	TRBD1	CSVKTGNYGYTF	TGCAGCGTAAAGACAGGGAACTATGGCTACACCTTC
TRBJ2-5	.	TRBV2	.	CASRANRVGETQYF	TGTGCCAGCAGAGCGAACAGGGTAGGGGAGACCCAGTACTTC
TRBJ2-1	.	TRBV11-2	TRBD2	CASSPTSGRLNEQFF	TGTGCCAGCAGCCCGACTAGCGGGAGATTGAATGAGCAGTTCTTC
TRBJ2-7	few	TRBV29-1	TRBD1	CSVGQGDEQYF	TGCAGCGTCGGACAGGGGGACGAGCAGTACTTC
TRBJ1-5	.	TRBV7-9	.	CASSLNRAEPQHF	TGTGCCAGCAGCTTAAACAGGGCTGAGCCCCAGCATTTT
TRBJ2-1	few	TRBV28	.	CASSPDAVVSGNEQFF	TGTGCCAGCAGTCCCGACGCGGTTGTTTCGGGCAATGAGCAGTTCTTC
TRBJ1-5	.	TRBV30	.	CAWRPTGRGNQPQHF	TGTGCCTGGAGGCCCACAGGGAGGGGGAATCAGCCCCAGCATTTT
TRBJ2-5	.	TRBV10-3	.	CAISDSPSEETQYF	TGTGCCATCAGTGATTCCCCTAGCGAAGAGACCCAGTACTTC
TRBJ2-2	few	TRBV29-1	TRBD1	CSVAGTAIGTGELFF	TGCAGCGTTGCCGGGACAGCGATCGGGACCGGGGAGCTGTTTTTT
TRBJ1-2	few	TRBV29-1	TRBD1	CSAGQGTNYGYTF	TGCAGCGCAGGACAGGGTACAAACTATGGCTACACCTTC
TRBJ1-1	once	TRBV4-2	.	CASSQMYGGNTEAFF	TGTGCCAGCAGCCAAATGTATGGCGGGAACACTGAAGCTTTCTTT
TRBJ2-2	.	TRBV4-1	.	CASSQVRAGNTGELFF	TGCGCCAGCAGCCAAGTGAGGGCGGGGAACACCGGGGAGCTGTTTTTT
TRBJ1-3	.	TRBV15	.	CATSRAGNTIYF	TGTGCCACCAGCAGAGCGGGAAACACCATATATTTT
TRBJ2-7	few	TRBV5-1	.	CASSLQGRNTYEQYF	TGCGCCAGCAGCTTACAGGGTCGTAACACCTACGAGCAGTACTTC
TRBJ2-5	.	TRBV9	TRBD1	CASSGTGVETQYF	TGTGCCAGCAGCGGGACAGGGGTAGAGACCCAGTACTTC
TRBJ2-1	.	TRBV7-3	TRBD2	CASSARTSGPARFF	TGTGCCAGCAGCGCGCGGACTAGCGGCCCCGCCCGGTTCTTC
TRBJ2-1	few	TRBV29-1	TRBD2	CSTMGLAGSNEQFF	TGCAGCACAATGGGGCTAGCGGGTTCGAATGAGCAGTTCTTC
TRBJ1-5	few	TRBV29-1	TRBD1	CSVADPGDSYQPQHF	TGCAGCGTTGCGGACCCCGGGGACAGTTATCAGCCCCAGCATTTT
TRBJ1-1	.	TRBV5-1	.	CASSLTSVGAQAFF	TGCGCCAGCAGCTTGACGTCGGTGGGGGCGCAGGCTTTCTTT
TRBJ1-1	few	TRBV30	TRBD1	CAWSVQGLNTEAFF	TGTGCCTGGAGTGTACAGGGGTTGAACACTGAAGCTTTCTTT
TRBJ1-5	few	TRBV27	TRBD1	CASSTTGEPQHF	TGTGCCAGCAGTACCACAGGGGAGCCCCAGCATTTT
TRBJ2-2	.	TRBV30	TRBD1	CAWSLGQVATGELFF	TGTGCCTGGAGCCTAGGACAGGTAGCCACCGGGGAGCTGTTTTTT
TRBJ2-3	few	TRBV28	.	CASSLPGTYADTQYF	TGTGCCAGCAGTTTACCCGGGACATACGCAGATACGCAGTATTTT
TRBJ1-1	.	TRBV5-1	.	CASSSRPQGEDTEAFF	TGCGCCAGCAGCTCCCGACCACAGGGTGAGGACACTGAAGCTTTCTTT
TRBJ2-7	.	TRBV10-3	.	CAIGAAASYEQYF	TGTGCCATCGGGGCCGCTGCCTCCTACGAGCAGTACTTC
TRBJ1-3	few	TRBV5-6	.	CASSPLRITGSRNTIYF	TGTGCCAGCAGCCCACTCCGAATCACAGGGAGCAGGAACACCATATATTTT
TRBJ2-3	.	TRBV5-1	TRBD2	CASSRPSGRPSTDTQYF	TGCGCCAGCAGTCGCCCTAGCGGGAGGCCGAGCACAGATACGCAGTATTTT
TRBJ2-2	few	TRBV5-4	TRBD1	CASSWGQRSGELFF	TGTGCCAGCAGCTGGGGACAGCGCTCCGGGGAGCTGTTTTTT
TRBJ1-4	.	TRBV7-9	TRBD1	CASSPRQGKDEKLFF	TGTGCCAGCAGCCCAAGACAGGGCAAGGATGAAAAACTGTTTTTT
TRBJ2-5	few	TRBV15	TRBD1	CATSREGQHQETQYF	TGTGCCACCAGCAGAGAGGGACAGCACCAAGAGACCCAGTACTTC
TRBJ1-1	.	TRBV7-8	.	CASSFYGLEAFF	TGTGCCAGCAGCTTTTACGGACTTGAAGCTTTCTTT
TRBJ2-3	few	TRBV28	TRBD2	CASSSGLAGSDTQYF	TGTGCCAGCAGTTCGGGACTAGCGGGTTCAGATACGCAGTATTTT
TRBJ1-2	.	TRBV6-6	.	CASCGEDYGYTF	TGTGCCAGCTGTGGCGAGGACTATGGCTACACCTTC
TRBJ2-1	few	TRBV5-1	.	CASSLGREREQFF	TGCGCCAGCAGCTTGGGACGGGAGCGTGAGCAGTTCTTC
TRBJ1-1	.	TRBV6-5	.	CASSYSETVNTEAFF	TGTGCCAGCAGTTATTCGGAGACAGTTAACACTGAAGCTTTCTTT
TRBJ2-2	few	TRBV5-1	TRBD1	CASSKDRETGELFF	TGCGCCAGCAGTAAAGACAGGGAGACCGGGGAGCTGTTTTTT
TRBJ1-2	.	TRBV2	.	CASNAAANYGYTF	TGTGCCAGCAACGCCGCAGCTAACTATGGCTACACCTTC
TRBJ1-5	.	TRBV7-2	.	CASSLSGRQPQHF	TGTGCCAGCAGCTTATCAGGGCGTCAGCCCCAGCATTTT
TRBJ2-7	.	TRBV27	TRBD2	CASMTSGGPNYEQYF	TGTGCCAGCATGACTAGCGGGGGCCCTAACTACGAGCAGTACTTC
TRBJ2-3	few	TRBV28	.	CASSQPDSRSGTQYF	TGTGCCAGCAGTCAGCCGGACAGCCGCAGTGGTACGCAGTATTTT
TRBJ2-7	few	TRBV9	TRBD1	CASSVYWQGANEQYF	TGTGCCAGCAGCGTATATTGGCAGGGGGCCAACGAGCAGTACTTC
TRBJ2-7	few	TRBV29-1	.	CSVRISAYEQYF	TGCAGCGTTAGGATAAGCGCATACGAGCAGTACTTC
TRBJ2-1	few	TRBV9	TRBD1	CASSPDRGGLGEQFF	TGTGCCAGCAGCCCCGACAGGGGAGGATTGGGGGAGCAGTTCTTC
TRBJ2-5	few	TRBV27	TRBD1	CASSFLTGGQETQYF	TGTGCCAGCAGTTTCCTGACAGGGGGGCAAGAGACCCAGTACTTC
TRBJ1-5	few	TRBV7-2	TRBD1	CASSSRTGGTPQHF	TGTGCCAGCAGCTCCCGGACAGGGGGGACGCCCCAGCATTTT
TRBJ2-7	few	TRBV5-1	TRBD2	CASSLAGASGTYEQYF	TGCGCCAGCAGCTTGGCCGGGGCTAGCGGTACATACGAGCAGTACTTC
TRBJ2-7	few	TRBV7-2	.	CASSPSSYEQYF	TGTGCCAGCAGCCCCAGCTCCTACGAGCAGTACTTC